A selection of T cell receptor beta chains follows, all from one sample in a study of tumor-infiltrating lymphocytes in localized non-small cell lung cancer. Method: immunoSEQ multiplex PCR; TCRdb's copy keeps in-frame clones and lacks some. The sample lists around 16,000 clones; 73% were seen once. The sample comprised lung tumor tissue. These receptors all stem from a human donor with non-small cell lung cancer. The CDR3 runs from the conserved cysteine through the conserved F or W. The D gene is left open where the match is weak. Only some rows state a clone size, as once, few, many or a class for expanded clones.

v_gene	abundance	j_gene	d_gene	CDR3aa	CDR3nt
TRBV28	-	TRBJ2-4	TRBD2	CASSTLAGSKNIQYF	TGTGCCAGCAGTACTCTAGCGGGAAGCAAAAACATTCAGTACTTC
TRBV28	few	TRBJ1-4	-	CASIQPQAEKLFF	TGTGCCAGCATCCAACCCCAGGCTGAAAAACTGTTTTTT
TRBV6-1	-	TRBJ2-3	-	CASRTTSLGTQYF	TGTGCCAGCAGAACAACTAGCTTGGGTACGCAGTATTTT
TRBV21-1	-	TRBJ2-1	-	CASSKAFDAYNEQFF	TGTGCCAGCAGCAAAGCTTTTGACGCCTACAATGAGCAGTTCTTC
TRBV19	-	TRBJ2-5	-	CASSIEGYETQYF	TGTGCCAGTAGTATAGAAGGGTACGAGACCCAGTACTTC
TRBV5-6	-	TRBJ2-7	TRBD2	CASSPPGLAVYEQYF	TGTGCCAGCAGCCCACCGGGACTAGCGGTCTACGAGCAGTACTTC
TRBV27	-	TRBJ2-7	TRBD1	CASSLTGTGGDEQYF	TGTGCCAGCAGTTTAACTGGGACAGGGGGCGACGAGCAGTACTTC
TRBV2	few	TRBJ1-3	-	CASSEMRDSGNTIYF	TGTGCCAGCAGTGAAATGAGGGACTCTGGAAACACCATATATTTT
TRBV27	few	TRBJ1-5	-	CASSLFFSNQPQHF	TGTGCCAGCAGTTTATTCTTCAGCAATCAGCCCCAGCATTTT
TRBV4-1	-	TRBJ1-4	-	CASSQAIPGHQVREKLFF	TGCGCCAGCAGCCAGGCAATTCCGGGACACCAAGTAAGGGAAAAACTGTTTTTT